This is a list of T cell receptor beta chains from one sample in a study of blood T cell repertoires in COVID-19. Assay: immunoSEQ multiplex PCR; the TCRdb copy retains only in-frame clones and omits some. The sample records roughly 170,000 clones, about 85% being singletons. Material: PBMCs or T cells enriched from blood (not recorded which). Every receptor here comes from a woman in her 40s with acute COVID-19. Both conserved end residues are part of each CDR3. Each record gives: D gene, V gene, clone size, J gene, CDR3 DNA, CDR3 protein. D genes are given only for firm matches. Not all rows give a size; the values are once, few, many and, for expanded clones, a class.

.,TRBV29-1,.,TRBJ2-5,TGCAGCGTCAGGACAGCCCAAGAGACCCAGTACTTC,CSVRTAQETQYF
.,TRBV13,.,TRBJ2-2,TGTGCCAGCAGCTTAGAGTCCCTAGCTGACGTTGACACCGGGGAGCTGTTTTTT,CASSLESLADVDTGELFF
TRBD2,TRBV5-1,.,TRBJ2-3,TGCGCCAGCAGCGGGACTAGCCAAGGAGATACGCAGTATTTT,CASSGTSQGDTQYF
TRBD1,TRBV25-1,.,TRBJ1-4,TGTGCCAGCAGTGCTTCCCAGGGGGCTTCAGAAAAACTGTTTTTT,CASSASQGASEKLFF
.,TRBV12-3/TRBV12-4,.,TRBJ2-1,TGTGCCAGCAAACGGAGTGGAAATGAGCAGTTCTTC,CASKRSGNEQFF
.,TRBV6-6,.,TRBJ1-1,TGTGCCAGCAGTTATACCTCCCCTGGCTCTGAAGCTTTCTTT,CASSYTSPGSEAFF
TRBD2,TRBV5-1,.,TRBJ2-1,TGCGCCAGCAGCTTGGTACTAGCGGGAGTGAATGAGCAGTTCTTC,CASSLVLAGVNEQFF
TRBD1,TRBV28,few,TRBJ1-4,TGTGCCAGCAGTTTACCGGGACAGGGAAATGAAAAACTGTTTTTT,CASSLPGQGNEKLFF
.,TRBV7-2,once,TRBJ2-3,TGTGCCAGCAGCGCGACCGGGACAAGTAGCACAGATACGCAGTATTTT,CASSATGTSSTDTQYF
.,TRBV15,.,TRBJ1-2,TGTGCCACCAGCAGAGATAGTGTGGGGAGGTACGGCTACACCTTC,CATSRDSVGRYGYTF
.,TRBV24-1,.,TRBJ2-2,TGTGCCACCAGTGCCGTTGGGCAGGCATCCACCGGGGAGCTGTTTTTT,CATSAVGQASTGELFF
.,TRBV28,.,TRBJ1-2,TGTGCCAGCAGTTTAGCAGTCCTTAACTATGGCTACACCTTC,CASSLAVLNYGYTF
TRBD1,TRBV2,.,TRBJ1-1,TGTGCCAGCAGTGGGCAGGGGGCTTGGACTGAAGCTTTCTTT,CASSGQGAWTEAFF
TRBD1,TRBV5-1,.,TRBJ2-5,TGCGCCAGCAGCCTCGGACAGGGGGCGCCGGAGACCCAGTACTTC,CASSLGQGAPETQYF
.,TRBV4-1,.,TRBJ1-1,TGCGCCAGCAGCCAAGTCCGCACAGTAAACACTGAAGCTTTCTTT,CASSQVRTVNTEAFF
TRBD2,TRBV6-5,.,TRBJ2-3,TGTGCCAGCGCGGGACTAGCGGGAGTATCAGATACGCAGTATTTT,CASAGLAGVSDTQYF
TRBD2,TRBV7-8,.,TRBJ2-7,TGTGCCAGCAGCTTCATCCGACTAGCGGGAGGGTTTTCGAGCTCCTACGAGCAGTACTTC,CASSFIRLAGGFSSSYEQYF
TRBD2,TRBV6-5,once,TRBJ2-1,TGTGCCAGCAGTAGGACTAGCGGCAATGAGCAGTTCTTC,CASSRTSGNEQFF
TRBD2,TRBV11-2,.,TRBJ2-3,TGTGCCAGCAGCTTAGGGCTAGCGGGGATCACAGATACGCAGTATTTT,CASSLGLAGITDTQYF
.,TRBV9,.,TRBJ1-1,TGTGCCAGCAGCGTAGGGGTCTCCCCCCGCGGGGCTTTCTTT,CASSVGVSPRGAFF
.,TRBV2,many,TRBJ2-2,TGTGCCAGCACCCTTCACACCGGGGAGCTGTTTTTT,CASTLHTGELFF
TRBD1,TRBV5-1,.,TRBJ1-1,TGCGCCAGCAACCGAGGGGCAGGGGGCGCGACGAACACTGAAGCTTTCTTT,CASNRGAGGATNTEAFF
.,TRBV30,.,TRBJ1-6,TGTGCCTGGAGTCGGGGTCCACCCCTCCACTTT,CAWSRGPPLHF
.,TRBV9,few,TRBJ1-3,TGTGCCAGCAGCGTAGAAGGAGGGCAGCTCTTAGGTGGAAACACCATATATTTT,CASSVEGGQLLGGNTIYF
TRBD1,TRBV10-3,.,TRBJ1-5,TGTGCCATCAGCGGCGGGCAGGGGGCTGTATGGAATCAGCCCCAGCATTTT,CAISGGQGAVWNQPQHF
TRBD1,TRBV3-1/TRBV3-2,.,TRBJ1-1,TGTGCCAGCAGCCAGAGGGACAGAAGGACTGAAGCTTTCTTT,CASSQRDRRTEAFF
TRBD1,TRBV7-8,.,TRBJ1-1,TGTGCCAGCAGCTTCGACAGGGAGAACACTGAAGCTTTCTTT,CASSFDRENTEAFF
.,TRBV5-6,.,TRBJ2-1,TGTGCCAGCAGCTTGGAAGGGGCCTGGGGCAATGAGCAGTTCTTC,CASSLEGAWGNEQFF